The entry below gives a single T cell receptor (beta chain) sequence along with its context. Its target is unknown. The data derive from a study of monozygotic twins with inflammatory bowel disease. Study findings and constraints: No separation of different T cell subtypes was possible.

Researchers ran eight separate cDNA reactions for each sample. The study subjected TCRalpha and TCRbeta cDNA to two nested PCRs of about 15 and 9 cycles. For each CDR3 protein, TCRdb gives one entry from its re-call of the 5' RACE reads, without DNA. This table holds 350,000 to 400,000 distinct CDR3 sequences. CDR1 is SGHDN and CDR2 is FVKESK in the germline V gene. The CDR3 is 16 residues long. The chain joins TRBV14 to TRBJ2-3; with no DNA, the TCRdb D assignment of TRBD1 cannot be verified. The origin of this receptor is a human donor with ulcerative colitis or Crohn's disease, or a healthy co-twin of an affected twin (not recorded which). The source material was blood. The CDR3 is CASSQERGFSTDTQYF.